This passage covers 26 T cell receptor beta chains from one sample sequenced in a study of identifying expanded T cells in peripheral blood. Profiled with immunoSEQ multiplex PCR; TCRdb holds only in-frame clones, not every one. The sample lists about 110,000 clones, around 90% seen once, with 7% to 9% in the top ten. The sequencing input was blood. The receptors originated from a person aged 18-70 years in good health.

CDR3 protein: CASRSRGDSYNEQFF. In nucleotides, the CDR3 is TGTGCCAGCCGCTCGCGGGGCGACTCCTACAATGAGCAGTTCTTC. The chain recombines TRBV6-5 with TRBJ2-1; weak D call: TRBD2 (6 bases). Germline CDR1 reads MNHEY; CDR2 reads SVGAGI. This CDR3 contains 15 residues. V lost 8 bases and J lost 0, with 14 bases in between.

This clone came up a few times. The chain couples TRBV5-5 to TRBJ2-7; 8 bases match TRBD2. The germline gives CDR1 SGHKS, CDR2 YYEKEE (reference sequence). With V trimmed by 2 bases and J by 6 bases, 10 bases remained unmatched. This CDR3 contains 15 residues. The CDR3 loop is CASSFSGTSRSEQYF. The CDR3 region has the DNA TGTGCCAGCAGCTTCTCCGGGACTAGTCGCTCCGAGCAGTACTTC.

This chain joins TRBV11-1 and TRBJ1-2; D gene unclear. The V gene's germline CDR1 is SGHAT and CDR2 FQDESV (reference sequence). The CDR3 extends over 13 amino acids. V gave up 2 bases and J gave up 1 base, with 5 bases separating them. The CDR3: CASSLRDNYGYTF. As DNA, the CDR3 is TGTGCCAGCAGCTTACGGGATAACTATGGCTACACCTTC.

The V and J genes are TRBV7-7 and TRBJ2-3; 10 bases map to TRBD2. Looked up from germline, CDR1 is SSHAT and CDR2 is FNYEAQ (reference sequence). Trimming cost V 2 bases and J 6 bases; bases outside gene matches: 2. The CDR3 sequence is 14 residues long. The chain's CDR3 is CASSLSGGADTQYF. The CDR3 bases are TGTGCCAGCAGCTTAAGCGGGGGGGCTGATACGCAGTATTTT.

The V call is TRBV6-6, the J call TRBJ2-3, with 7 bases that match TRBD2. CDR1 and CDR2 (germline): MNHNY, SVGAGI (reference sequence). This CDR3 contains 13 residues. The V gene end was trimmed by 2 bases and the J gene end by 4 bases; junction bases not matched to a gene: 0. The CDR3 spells CASSYGGADTQYF. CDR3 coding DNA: TGTGCCAGCAGTTACGGGGGGGCAGATACGCAGTATTTT.

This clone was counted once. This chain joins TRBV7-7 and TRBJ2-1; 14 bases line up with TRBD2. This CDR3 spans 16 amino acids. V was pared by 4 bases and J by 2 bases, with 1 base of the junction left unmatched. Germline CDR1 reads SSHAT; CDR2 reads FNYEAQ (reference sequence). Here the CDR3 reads CASSSGLAGAYNEQFF. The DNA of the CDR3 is TGTGCCAGCAGCTCGGGACTAGCGGGAGCCTACAATGAGCAGTTCTTC.

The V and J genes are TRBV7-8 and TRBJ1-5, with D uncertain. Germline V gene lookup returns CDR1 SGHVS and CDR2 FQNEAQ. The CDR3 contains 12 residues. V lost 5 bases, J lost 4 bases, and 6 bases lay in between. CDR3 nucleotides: TGTGCCAGCAGCCTCCAGAATCAGCCCCAGCATTTT. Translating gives CASSLQNQPQHF.

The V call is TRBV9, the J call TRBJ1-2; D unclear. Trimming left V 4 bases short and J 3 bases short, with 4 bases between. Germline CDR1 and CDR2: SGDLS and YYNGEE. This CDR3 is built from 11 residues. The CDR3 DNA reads TGTGCCAGCAGCTCCCACTATGGCTACACCTTC. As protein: CASSSHYGYTF. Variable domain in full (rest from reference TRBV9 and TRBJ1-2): DSGVTQTPKHLITATGQRVTLRCSPRSGDLSVYWYQQSLDQGLQFLIQYYNGEERAKGNILERFSAQQFPDLHSELNLSSLELGDSALYFCASSSHYGYTFGSGTRLTVV.

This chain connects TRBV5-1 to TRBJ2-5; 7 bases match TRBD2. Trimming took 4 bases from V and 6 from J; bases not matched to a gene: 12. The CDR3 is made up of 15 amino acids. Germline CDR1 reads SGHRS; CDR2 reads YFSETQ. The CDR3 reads CASSPEVGGPKTQYF. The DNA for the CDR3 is TGCGCCAGCAGCCCCGAAGTGGGAGGGCCGAAGACCCAGTACTTC.

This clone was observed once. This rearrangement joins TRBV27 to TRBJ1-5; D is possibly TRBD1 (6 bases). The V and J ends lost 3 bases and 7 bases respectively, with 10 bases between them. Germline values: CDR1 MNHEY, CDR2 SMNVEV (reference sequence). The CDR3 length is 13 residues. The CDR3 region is CASSFTGYQPQHF. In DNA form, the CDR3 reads TGTGCCAGCAGTTTTACAGGGTACCAGCCCCAGCATTTT.

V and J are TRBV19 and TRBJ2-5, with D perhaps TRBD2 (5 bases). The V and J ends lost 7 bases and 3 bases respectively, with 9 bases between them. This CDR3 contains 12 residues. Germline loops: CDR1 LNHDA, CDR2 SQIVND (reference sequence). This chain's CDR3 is CASTGSEETQYF. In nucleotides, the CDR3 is TGTGCCAGTACGGGTAGCGAAGAGACCCAGTACTTC.

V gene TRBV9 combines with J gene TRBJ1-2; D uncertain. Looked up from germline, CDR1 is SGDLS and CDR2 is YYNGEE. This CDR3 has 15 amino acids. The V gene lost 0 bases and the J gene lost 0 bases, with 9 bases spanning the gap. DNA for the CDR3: TGTGCCAGCAGCGTAGGAACGGAGCCTAACTATGGCTACACCTTC. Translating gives CASSVGTEPNYGYTF.

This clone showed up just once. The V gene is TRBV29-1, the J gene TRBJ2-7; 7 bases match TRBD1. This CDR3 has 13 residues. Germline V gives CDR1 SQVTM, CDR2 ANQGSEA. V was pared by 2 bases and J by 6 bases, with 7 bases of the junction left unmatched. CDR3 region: CSVETGAKGEQYF. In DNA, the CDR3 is TGCAGCGTTGAAACAGGGGCTAAGGGCGAGCAGTACTTC.

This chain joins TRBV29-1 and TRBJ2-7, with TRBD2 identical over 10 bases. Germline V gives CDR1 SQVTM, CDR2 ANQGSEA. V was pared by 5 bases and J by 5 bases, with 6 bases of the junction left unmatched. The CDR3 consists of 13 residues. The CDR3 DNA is TGCAGCGTTCCTAGCGGGGGAATAGACGAGCAGTACTTC. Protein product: CSVPSGGIDEQYF.

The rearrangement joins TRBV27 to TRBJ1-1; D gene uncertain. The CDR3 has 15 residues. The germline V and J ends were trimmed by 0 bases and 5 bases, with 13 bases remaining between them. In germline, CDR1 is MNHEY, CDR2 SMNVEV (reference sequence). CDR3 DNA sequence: TGTGCCAGCAGTTTATCCATAGCGGGTAAAACTGAAGCTTTCTTT. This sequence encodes CASSLSIAGKTEAFF.

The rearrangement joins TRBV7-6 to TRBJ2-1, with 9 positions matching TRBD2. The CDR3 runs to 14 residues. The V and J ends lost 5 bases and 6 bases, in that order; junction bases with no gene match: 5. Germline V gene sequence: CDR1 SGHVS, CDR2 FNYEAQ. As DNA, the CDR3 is TGTGCCAGCAGCGGGCGGGGGGGGCTCAATGAGCAGTTCTTC. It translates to CASSGRGGLNEQFF.

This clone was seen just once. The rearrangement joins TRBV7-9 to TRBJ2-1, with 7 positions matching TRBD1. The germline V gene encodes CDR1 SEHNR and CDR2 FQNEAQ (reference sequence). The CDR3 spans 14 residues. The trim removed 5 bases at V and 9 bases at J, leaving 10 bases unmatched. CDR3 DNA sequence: TGTGCCAGCAGCCCCGTTGACAGGGCAACTGAGCAGTTCTTC. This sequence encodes CASSPVDRATEQFF.

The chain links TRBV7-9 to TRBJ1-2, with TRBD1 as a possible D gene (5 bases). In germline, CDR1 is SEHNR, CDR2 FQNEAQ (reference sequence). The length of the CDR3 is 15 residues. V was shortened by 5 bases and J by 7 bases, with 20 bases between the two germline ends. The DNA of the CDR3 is TGTGCCAGCAGCCGGGGGGGAGATCGTATTGGTGGCTACACCTTC. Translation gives CASSRGGDRIGGYTF.

This CDR3 is CASSLNRETQYF. As DNA, the CDR3 is TGTGCCAGCAGTCTAAATAGAGAGACCCAGTACTTC. V and J are TRBV28 and TRBJ2-5; D not resolved. The CDR3 totals 12 residues. V was pared by 5 bases and J by 4 bases, with 8 bases between. CDR1 is MDHEN and CDR2 is SYDVKM in the germline V gene.

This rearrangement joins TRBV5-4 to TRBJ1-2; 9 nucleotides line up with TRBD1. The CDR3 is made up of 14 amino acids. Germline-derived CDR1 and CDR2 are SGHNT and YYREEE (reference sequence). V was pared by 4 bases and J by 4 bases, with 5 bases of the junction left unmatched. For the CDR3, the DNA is TGTGCCAGCAGCCCGGGACAGGGCTCCTATGGCTACACCTTC. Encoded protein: CASSPGQGSYGYTF.

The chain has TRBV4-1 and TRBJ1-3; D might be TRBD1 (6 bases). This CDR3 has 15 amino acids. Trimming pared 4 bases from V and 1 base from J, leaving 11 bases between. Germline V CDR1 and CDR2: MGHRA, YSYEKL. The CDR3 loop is CASSPRGTSGNTIYF. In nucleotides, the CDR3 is TGCGCCAGCAGCCCCAGGGGAACGTCTGGAAACACCATATATTTT.

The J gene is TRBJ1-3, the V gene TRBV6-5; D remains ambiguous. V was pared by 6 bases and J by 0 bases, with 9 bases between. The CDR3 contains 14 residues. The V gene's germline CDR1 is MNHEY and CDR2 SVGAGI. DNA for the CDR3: TGTGCCAGCAGAAACACCTACTCTGGAAACACCATATATTTT. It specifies CASRNTYSGNTIYF.

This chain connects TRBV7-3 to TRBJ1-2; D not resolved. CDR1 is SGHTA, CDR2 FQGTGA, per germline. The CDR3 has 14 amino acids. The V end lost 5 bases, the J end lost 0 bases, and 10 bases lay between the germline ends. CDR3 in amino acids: CASSPGGPNYGYTF. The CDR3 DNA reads TGTGCCAGCAGCCCAGGCGGGCCTAACTATGGCTACACCTTC.

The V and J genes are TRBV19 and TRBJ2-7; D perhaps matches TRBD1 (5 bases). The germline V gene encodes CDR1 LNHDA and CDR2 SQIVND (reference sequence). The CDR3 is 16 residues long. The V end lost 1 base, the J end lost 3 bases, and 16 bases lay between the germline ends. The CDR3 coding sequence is TGTGCCAGTAGTATAGCCCTCGGACAAGGGGTCTACGAGCAGTACTTC. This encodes CASSIALGQGVYEQYF.

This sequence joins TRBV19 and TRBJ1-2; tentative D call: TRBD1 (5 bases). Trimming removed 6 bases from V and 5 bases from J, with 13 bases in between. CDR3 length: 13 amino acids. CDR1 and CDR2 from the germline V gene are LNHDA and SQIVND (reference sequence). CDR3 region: CASSKSGPYGYTF. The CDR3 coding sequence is TGTGCCAGTAGCAAGTCGGGACCTTATGGCTACACCTTC.

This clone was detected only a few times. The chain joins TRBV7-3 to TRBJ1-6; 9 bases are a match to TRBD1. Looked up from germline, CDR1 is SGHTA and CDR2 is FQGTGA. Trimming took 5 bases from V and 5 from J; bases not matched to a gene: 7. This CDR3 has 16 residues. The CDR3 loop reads CASSKLGTGNNSPLHF. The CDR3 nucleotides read TGTGCCAGCAGCAAACTCGGGACAGGGAATAATTCACCCCTCCACTTT. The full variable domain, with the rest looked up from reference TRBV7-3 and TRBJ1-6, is GAGVSQTPSNKVTEKGKYVELRCDPISGHTALYWYRQSLGQGPEFLIYFQGTGAADDSGLPNDRFFAVRPEGSVSTLKIQRTERGDSAVYLCASSKLGTGNNSPLHFGNGTRLTVT.